This T cell receptor beta chain was found in a study of OX40 agonist ivuxolimab in advanced cancers. For the study at large: Patients enrolled in dose escalation were diagnosed with hepatocellular carcinoma, melanoma, renal cell or head and neck cancer. Broader study findings: At 0.1 to 3.0 mg/kg, clonal expansion of CD4+ and CD8+ blood T cells had occurred by week 6. Antigen specificity remained undetermined for the expanded peripheral T cells.

Anyone with autoimmune disease history or systemic immunosuppression was excluded. Method: immunoSEQ multiplex PCR; TCRdb's copy keeps in-frame clones and lacks some. The sample has 65,000 or so clones, 85% seen once; the top ten hold around 4%. This clone was picked up one time. The antigen is unknown. The source material was CD4+ or CD8+ T cells sorted from blood, sampled in a trial of the OX40 agonist ivuxolimab. The source of this sequence is an adult with an advanced solid tumor such as melanoma, head and neck, liver or kidney cancer.

In DNA form, the CDR3 reads TGTGCCAGCAGTTTGGCGTCCAGCGGCACAGATACGCAGTATTTT. It codes for CASSLASSGTDTQYF. The chain carries TRBV6-5 and TRBJ2-3; no firm D call. V lost 4 bases and J lost 1, with 12 bases in between. Germline-derived CDR1 and CDR2 are MNHEY and SVGAGI. The CDR3 runs to 15 residues.